The present entry profiles one T cell receptor beta chain with its context. Trimming left V 6 bases short and J 4 bases short, with 22 bases between. The CDR3 loop spans 16 amino acids. Germline V CDR1 and CDR2: MNHEY, SVGEGT. Molecular barcoding with unique molecular identifiers was used for the TCRbeta library. One entry per CDR3 protein results from TCRdb running MiXCR on the PCR reads. The profile shows approximately 420,000 distinct CDR3 sequences, roughly a tenth of them singletons. This record belongs to a study of T-cell reconstitution after alpha-beta-depleted transplantation in children. This receptor was obtained from a human donor who donated a stem cell graft to a child with acute myeloid leukemia. J is TRBJ2-7 and V is TRBV6-2 or TRBV6-3; D unresolved. Source: PBMCs from the stem cell graft donor, taken from the stem cell graft. The CDR3 here is CASRPSRLLSMYEQYF. The CDR3 nucleotides read TGTGCCAGCAGACCCAGCCGATTGCTCTCTATGTACGAGCAGTACTTC.